This is a list of T cell receptor beta chains from one sample in a study of blood T cell repertoires in COVID-19. The protocol was immunoSEQ multiplex PCR, while the TCRdb copy is restricted to in-frame clones and leaves out a portion. The table has under 300,000 clones, under 85% seen once. The sequenced sample consisted of peripheral blood. These receptors all come from a young man who had recovered from COVID-19. CDR3s include the opening cysteine and the closing phenylalanine or tryptophan. Each record gives: D gene, J gene, V gene, clone size, CDR3 DNA, CDR3 protein. D genes are given only for firm matches. A row's size may be missing; if present it is once, few, many or a size class.

. TRBJ1-3 TRBV19 few TGTGCCAGTAGTATCATTTTCGGCTCTGGAAACACCATATATTTT CASSIIFGSGNTIYF
TRBD2 TRBJ2-5 TRBV10-3 . TGTGCCATCAGTGTTGGGACTAGCGGGGGGGCAGGAGAGACCCAGTACTTC CAISVGTSGGAGETQYF
. TRBJ1-5 TRBV10-3 . TGTGCCATCAGTGAGTTCGCAGAAACAAATCAGCCCCAGCATTTT CAISEFAETNQPQHF
. TRBJ2-6 TRBV11-2 . TGTGCCAGCAGCCGGTGGGACATTTTACTATCTGGGGCCAACGTCCTGACTTTC CASSRWDILLSGANVLTF
. TRBJ2-1 TRBV11-2 once TGTGCCAGCACCCTAAGGCAGGGTGAGCAGTTCTTC CASTLRQGEQFF
. TRBJ1-1 TRBV7-9 once TGTGCCAGCAGCTTTATCAGGGGAGGGGACACTGAAGCTTTCTTT CASSFIRGGDTEAFF
TRBD1 TRBJ1-1 TRBV19 . TGTGCCAGTAGCCTACAGGGGGCGGACACTGAAGCTTTCTTT CASSLQGADTEAFF
. TRBJ2-5 TRBV6-5 once TGTGCCAGCAGTCCCCCTGCTCGCAGGGGAGAGACCCAGTACTTC CASSPPARRGETQYF
TRBD2 TRBJ2-1 TRBV11-3 . TGTGCCAGCAGCGAGGGACTAGCGGGGAACAATGAGCAGTTCTTC CASSEGLAGNNEQFF
. TRBJ2-1 TRBV7-9 . TGTGCCAGCAGTTTTCCGGGACAATCTTACAATGAGCAGTTCTTC CASSFPGQSYNEQFF
TRBD1 TRBJ1-1 TRBV5-6 . TGTGCCAGCAGCTTGGAAGGAGGGGGCGCTTACACTGAAGCTTTCTTT CASSLEGGGAYTEAFF
. TRBJ2-7 TRBV7-8 . TGTGCCAGCAGCCCTCGGTCGGTTGGGCCCTACGAGCAGTACTTC CASSPRSVGPYEQYF
TRBD2 TRBJ2-1 TRBV6-2/TRBV6-3 . TGTGCCAGCAGCATCAGCGGGGGATCATCCTACAATGAGCAGTTCTTC CASSISGGSSYNEQFF
TRBD2 TRBJ2-5 TRBV5-8 . TGTGCCAGCTGTCTAGCGGGGGGGCAGGGAGAGACCCAGTACTTC CASCLAGGQGETQYF
TRBD1 TRBJ2-7 TRBV9 once TGTGCCAGCAGCGTAGGGGGACAGGGGGCCTACGAGCAGTACTTC CASSVGGQGAYEQYF
TRBD2 TRBJ2-7 TRBV6-5 . TGTGCCAGCAGACGAACTAGCGGAAGCTCCTACGAGCAGTACTTC CASRRTSGSSYEQYF
TRBD1 TRBJ1-6 TRBV5-4 . TGTGCCAGCAGCCCCTCGGACAGGGGTCTATCACCCCTCCACTTT CASSPSDRGLSPLHF
. TRBJ2-5 TRBV9 many TGTGCCAGCAGCCCCGCGGCCGCGCCGGAGACCCAGTACTTC CASSPAAAPETQYF
. TRBJ2-5 TRBV20-1 . TGCAGTTCGAGTGGGGGCGGGGCTCAAGAGACCCAGTACTTC CSSSGGGAQETQYF
. TRBJ2-3 TRBV6-4 . TGTGACCCCTCCTTGGGGCCCACAGATACGCAGTATTTT CDPSLGPTDTQYF
. TRBJ1-1 TRBV2 . TGTGCCAGCCGGGACTCCTATAACGGTGAAGCTTTCTTT CASRDSYNGEAFF
TRBD1 TRBJ1-2 TRBV2 once TGTGCCAGCAGTGAAGCGGACAGGGGAATCGGCTACACCTTC CASSEADRGIGYTF
. TRBJ2-7 TRBV27 . TGTGCCAGCAGTTTAGAGGGGAGGTACGAGCAGTACTTC CASSLEGRYEQYF
. TRBJ2-7 TRBV18 . TGTGCCAGCTCACCCCCACCCGCAGCCTACGAGCAGTACTTC CASSPPPAAYEQYF
TRBD1 TRBJ2-7 TRBV4-2 . TGTGCCAGCAACAAAGGGGAACAGGGGCCCAACGAGCAGTACTTC CASNKGEQGPNEQYF
TRBD1 TRBJ2-5 TRBV7-9 . TGTGCCAGCAGGCACAGGGGTTCTGAGACCCAGTACTTC CASRHRGSETQYF
TRBD2 TRBJ2-5 TRBV4-2 once TGTGCCAGCAGCCAAGACCTCGGGGAGGGCTGGGAGACCCAGTACTTC CASSQDLGEGWETQYF
. TRBJ2-1 TRBV7-3 . TGTGCCAGCAGCTTAAACCCCGGGACAGAGCAGTTCTTC CASSLNPGTEQFF
TRBD1 TRBJ1-4 TRBV5-1 . TGCGCCAGCAGCTTGAATCGTGGGACAGGTTACGAAAAACTGTTTTTT CASSLNRGTGYEKLFF
. TRBJ2-5 TRBV11-2 . TGTGCCAGCAGCTTAAGCTCTTACAGCCGAGAGACCCAGTACTTC CASSLSSYSRETQYF
. TRBJ2-5 TRBV3-1/TRBV3-2 . TGTGCCAGCAGCCAAGATGACTACCTTGGGACCCAGTACTTC CASSQDDYLGTQYF
TRBD1 TRBJ2-4 TRBV23-1 . TGCGCCAGCAGTCAATGGGACAGGGTCGAAAACATTCAGTACTTC CASSQWDRVENIQYF
. TRBJ1-6 TRBV5-1 . TGCGCCAGCAGCTCGGGGGTAAGGGATTCACCCCTCCACTTT CASSSGVRDSPLHF
TRBD1 TRBJ1-2 TRBV19 . TGTGCCAGTAGTCAACAGGGGGAATATGGCTACACCTTC CASSQQGEYGYTF
. TRBJ2-7 TRBV5-5 . TGTGCCAGCAGCTTGGAGTATAGTTCCTTCGAGCAGTACTTC CASSLEYSSFEQYF
TRBD1 TRBJ2-2 TRBV7-3 . TGTGCCAGCAGCCTGACAGGGCCCAACACCGGGGAGCTGTTTTTT CASSLTGPNTGELFF
. TRBJ1-3 TRBV3-1/TRBV3-2 once TGTGCCAGCAGCCGTATCCGGGACACCATATATTTT CASSRIRDTIYF
. TRBJ2-2 TRBV11-3 . TGTGCCAGCAGCCAGGAGGGCGGGGAGCTGTTTTTT CASSQEGGELFF
. TRBJ1-2 TRBV4-2 . TGTGCCAGCAGCCAGGAGGTACAGGACAGCAGACTCTATGGCTACACCTTC CASSQEVQDSRLYGYTF
. TRBJ1-1 TRBV29-1 . TGCAGCGTTGATCGGGTTGGGACAGAAGCTTTCTTT CSVDRVGTEAFF
. TRBJ2-7 TRBV2 . TGTGCCTCCTATGCTGGGCCCCTGGGCGTCTACGAGCAGTACTTC CASYAGPLGVYEQYF
. TRBJ2-1 TRBV10-3 once TGTGCCATACAAAAGAGGGAAGCCAATGAGCAGTTCTTC CAIQKREANEQFF
. TRBJ2-1 TRBV27 . TGTGCCAGCAGTTCTTACCGGGAGATCAATGAGCAGTTCTTC CASSSYREINEQFF
. TRBJ2-4 TRBV28 . TGTGCCAGCAGTCCCCACAACCAAAACATTCAGTACTTC CASSPHNQNIQYF
TRBD1 TRBJ1-1 TRBV18 once TGTGCCAGCTCACCTCAGGGGGACGCTGAAGCTTTCTTT CASSPQGDAEAFF
. TRBJ2-5 TRBV5-6 once TGTGCCAGCAGCTTGGGGCTAGAAGAGACCCAGTACTTC CASSLGLEETQYF
. TRBJ1-3 TRBV10-3 . TGTGCCATCAGTGAGTCTGTATTACGGGACTCTGGAAACACCATATATTTT CAISESVLRDSGNTIYF
. TRBJ1-2 TRBV27 . TGTGCCAGCAGCCCTGGGACATCTAACTATGGCTACACCTTC CASSPGTSNYGYTF
. TRBJ1-3 TRBV25-1 . TGTGCCAGCAGCGACAGCCTCTCTGGAAACACCATATATTTT CASSDSLSGNTIYF
TRBD1 TRBJ1-5 TRBV19 . TGTGCCAGTAGTATAGTCCGACAGGGGTACTCCGATCAGCCCCAGCATTTT CASSIVRQGYSDQPQHF
TRBD1 TRBJ1-1 TRBV13 . TGTGCCAGCAGCTTAAGACGGACAGGGGGGGTGGACACTGAAGCTTTCTTT CASSLRRTGGVDTEAFF
. TRBJ1-1 TRBV2 . TGTGCCAGCAGTGACGGAGCGGGACGGGGGCGCATGGCTTTCTTT CASSDGAGRGRMAFF
. TRBJ1-1 TRBV2 . TGTGCCAGCAAAGGAGGGTTGAACACTGAAGCTTTCTTT CASKGGLNTEAFF
TRBD1 TRBJ1-3 TRBV6-7 . TGTGCCAGCAGACGTCGACAGGGGGCGAGTCAGACCTCTGGAAACACCATATATTTT CASRRRQGASQTSGNTIYF
TRBD2 TRBJ2-3 TRBV7-3 once TGTGCCAGCAGCTTATGGGCTAGCGGGGTTACTACAGATACGCAGTATTTT CASSLWASGVTTDTQYF
. TRBJ1-1 TRBV27 . TGTGCCAGCTCAAGGGGTAGGGACACTGAAGCTTTCTTT CASSRGRDTEAFF
. TRBJ1-4 TRBV3-1/TRBV3-2 . TGTGCCAGCAGCCAGGGCGGTCCCGGAGGGGAAAAACTGTTTTTT CASSQGGPGGEKLFF
TRBD2 TRBJ2-5 TRBV7-3 . TGTGCCAGCAGCGTTAGCGGGAACCAAGAGACCCAGTACTTC CASSVSGNQETQYF
. TRBJ2-1 TRBV6-4 . TGTGCCAGCAGTGGACCAGGGGGGAATGAGCAGTTCTTC CASSGPGGNEQFF